Following are 19 T cell receptor beta chains from one sample sequenced in a study of T cell repertoires in cytomegalovirus infection. Their antigens remain unidentified. One entry per CDR3 protein results from TCRdb running MiXCR on the reads. The sample holds around 900,000 distinct CDR3 sequences; under 40% are singletons and the top ten take 13%. The material sequenced was cultured CD8+ T cells from PBMCs, taken from culture after CMV antigen stimulation. These receptor sequences come from a human donor in good health (CMV status not recorded). Some clones in this sample may be carry-over from other donors' samples.

The V gene is TRBV7-9, the J gene TRBJ2-2; 8 bases are shared with TRBD1. The CDR3 sequence is 14 residues long. Germline V gene data show CDR1 as SEHNR and CDR2 as FQNEAQ (reference sequence). Trimming took 2 bases from V and 7 from J; bases not matched to a gene: 3. The CDR3 DNA reads as TGTGCCAGCAGCTTACCAGGGGGCTACGGGGAGCTGTTTTTT. This sequence encodes CASSLPGGYGELFF. Variable domain in full (rest from reference TRBV7-9 and TRBJ2-2): DTGVSQNPRHKITKRGQNVTFRCDPISEHNRLYWYRQTLGQGPEFLTYFQNEAQLEKSRLLSDRFSAERPKGSFSTLEIQRTEQGDSAMYLCASSLPGGYGELFFGEGSRLTVL.

At least ten counts were recorded for this clonotype. The rearrangement links TRBV7-6 to TRBJ1-1; D gene uncertain. The V gene's germline CDR1 is SGHVS and CDR2 FNYEAQ. The CDR3 covers 13 residues. Trimming stripped 3 bases from V and 5 bases from J, with 10 bases between. The CDR3 spells CASSFAEETEAFF. The DNA for the CDR3 is TGTGCCAGCAGCTTTGCAGAGGAGACTGAAGCTTTCTTT.

The table lists this clonotype with many counts. The V gene is TRBV12-3 or TRBV12-4, the J gene TRBJ1-2; D call uncertain. V lost 1 base and J 3 bases, leaving 12 bases between the germline ends. The CDR3 sequence is 15 residues long. DNA for the CDR3: TGTGCCAGCAGTTTAGAAGCTAACAGCTACTATGGCTACACCTTC. Its translation: CASSLEANSYYGYTF.

In its sample, this clonotype was seen many times. The J gene is TRBJ1-5, the V gene TRBV7-6; D not certain. Germline V gene data show CDR1 as SGHVS and CDR2 as FNYEAQ. V lost 5 bases and J 3 bases, leaving 14 bases between the germline ends. CDR3 size: 15 residues. The chain's CDR3 is CASSRNGQYNQPQHF. For the CDR3, the DNA is TGTGCCAGCAGCCGGAATGGGCAGTACAATCAGCCCCAGCATTTT.

In regard to this clonotype: A read error may explain this, as a much larger clone is one base away. The CDR3 end shows no conserved phenylalanine or tryptophan, and so a read error is likely. The chain recombines TRBV7-2 with TRBJ2-1; TRBD2 aligns across 7 bases. Looked up from germline, CDR1 is SGHTA and CDR2 is FQGNSA. The CDR3 contains 16 residues. J lost 6 bases, V lost 1 base, and 9 bases had no gene match. CDR3 in amino acids: CASSLGLARGVNEQFI. The CDR3 DNA reads as TGTGCCAGCAGCTTAGGACTAGCTAGAGGGGTCAATGAGCAGTTCATC.

As to this clonotype: One junction end disagrees with the germline gene, perhaps due to a read error. The rearrangement joins TRBV7-6 to TRBJ2-2; 7 bases align to TRBD2. This CDR3 has 13 residues. Germline assignment: CDR1 SGHVS and CDR2 FNYEAQ. CDR3 loop: CVSSTGGTGELFF. In DNA, the CDR3 is TGTGTCAGCAGCACGGGAGGAACCGGGGAGCTGTTTTTT.

At least ten counts were recorded for this clonotype. The chain links TRBV7-6 to TRBJ2-3; no clear D. This CDR3 has 16 residues. V was cut by 0 bases and J by 0 bases, with 10 bases left in between. CDR1 is SGHVS and CDR2 is FNYEAQ in the germline V gene. CDR3 protein: CASSLAAIPSTDTQYF. The CDR3 nucleotides are TGTGCCAGCAGCTTAGCAGCTATCCCCAGCACAGATACGCAGTATTTT. The entire variable domain, with the rest obtained from reference TRBV7-6 and TRBJ2-3, is as follows: GAGVSQSPRYKVTKRGQDVALRCDPISGHVSLYWYRQALGQGPEFLTYFNYEAQQDKSGLPNDRFSAERPEGSISTLTIQRTEQRDSAMYRCASSLAAIPSTDTQYFGPGTRLTVL.

This clonotype was counted a few times. V usage is TRBV7-3 and J usage is TRBJ1-5; D is possibly TRBD1 (5 bases). The V gene lost 7 bases and the J gene lost 2 bases, with 12 bases spanning the gap. The CDR3 loop spans 14 amino acids. Germline V CDR1 and CDR2: SGHTA, FQGTGA. Written as DNA, the CDR3 is TGTGCCAGCAACGACACCAGGGGCAATCAGCCCCAGCATTTT. This translates into CASNDTRGNQPQHF.

This clonotype was counted between two and nine times. The chain links TRBV20-1 to TRBJ1-2, with 7 bases aligning to TRBD1. The trim removed 2 bases at V and 3 bases at J, leaving 3 bases unmatched. The germline V gene encodes CDR1 DFQATT and CDR2 SNEGSKA (reference sequence). This CDR3 comprises 13 residues. This CDR3 reads CSARLTGDYGYTF. CDR3 DNA sequence: TGCAGTGCTAGATTAACAGGGGACTATGGCTACACCTTC.

This clonotype was picked up many times. The genes are TRBV7-9 and TRBJ1-5; D is uncertain. The CDR3 extends over 14 amino acids. Germline values: CDR1 SEHNR, CDR2 FQNEAQ (reference sequence). With 1 base removed from V and 3 bases from J, the gap between germline ends came to 7 bases. The CDR3 loop reads CASSLGMDNQPQHF. DNA of the CDR3: TGTGCCAGCAGCTTAGGCATGGACAATCAGCCCCAGCATTTT.

The chain recombines TRBV6-2 or TRBV6-3 with TRBJ2-1; possibly TRBD1 for D (7 bases). The V and J ends lost 4 bases and 8 bases respectively, with 18 bases between them. There are 15 residues in the CDR3. The germline V gene has CDR1 MNHEY and CDR2 SVGEGT. Here the CDR3 reads CASSLQGRSSDEQFF. CDR3 bases: TGTGCCAGCAGTTTACAGGGGAGGTCTAGCGATGAGCAGTTCTTC.

Written as DNA, the CDR3 is TGTGCCAGCAGTTTCATACTGGAGGGACAGGGAAACTACGAGCAGTACGTC. It yields the protein CASSFILEGQGNYEQYV. The chain is built from TRBV12-3 or TRBV12-4 and TRBJ2-7, with TRBD1 matching 9 bases. V shed 3 bases and J 3 bases; nucleotides not matched to a gene: 12. The CDR3 consists of 17 residues.

There are a few counts of this clonotype. The chain links TRBV20-1 to TRBJ1-1; a possible D gene is TRBD1 (6 bases). V lost 6 bases and J 6 bases, leaving 23 bases between the germline ends. Germline V gene lookup returns CDR1 DFQATT and CDR2 SNEGSKA (reference sequence). There are 15 residues in the CDR3. This CDR3 reads CSARRQGLATAEAFF. Written as DNA, the CDR3 is TGCAGTGCCCGACGGCAGGGGCTGGCTACGGCTGAAGCTTTCTTT.

The J gene is TRBJ2-1, the V gene TRBV4-2, with D hard to call. The CDR3 is 12 residues long. Germline V gene sequence: CDR1 LGHNA, CDR2 YNFKEQ. V was shortened by 2 bases and J by 8 bases, with 7 bases between the two germline ends. CDR3 protein: CASSQTEDEQFF. As DNA, the CDR3 is TGTGCCAGCAGCCAAACAGAGGATGAGCAGTTCTTC.

The chain joins TRBV6-2 or TRBV6-3 to TRBJ2-7; D is perhaps TRBD1 (6 bases). V lost 5 bases, J lost 4 bases, and 15 bases lay in between. The CDR3 length is 14 residues. The germline gives CDR1 MNHEY, CDR2 SVGEGT. CDR3 DNA sequence: TGTGCCAGCAGTGATACAGAGAGGGGGTACGAGCAGTACGTC. This codes for CASSDTERGYEQYV.

This clonotype was observed a few times. DNA for the CDR3: TGTGCCAGCAGACTCCGGGACAGTAACAATGAGCAGTTCTTC. This sequence encodes CASRLRDSNNEQFF. This chain joins TRBV7-9 and TRBJ2-1; 7 nucleotides line up with TRBD1. This CDR3 has 14 residues. Trimming took 6 bases from V and 5 from J; bases not matched to a gene: 7. Germline V gives CDR1 SEHNR, CDR2 FQNEAQ (reference sequence).

The genes are TRBV9 and TRBJ2-3, with D possibly being TRBD1 (6 bases). This CDR3 comprises 14 residues. Germline-derived CDR1 and CDR2 are SGDLS and YYNGEE. The V gene lost 7 bases and the J gene lost 0 bases, with 12 bases spanning the gap. The DNA of the CDR3 is TGTGCCAGCTCTTGGGACATCAGCACAGATACGCAGTATTTT. It is translated as CASSWDISTDTQYF.

The rearrangement uses TRBV29-1 and TRBJ1-5, with TRBD1 as a possible D gene (6 bases). Germline CDR1 reads SQVTM; CDR2 reads ANQGSEA. This CDR3 is built from 14 residues. Trimming took off 6 bases at V and 3 bases at J, with 15 bases between the two ends. The CDR3 DNA is TGCAGCGTGGAGGGGGAGGGTCCCAATCAGCCCCAGCATTTT. Its protein is CSVEGEGPNQPQHF. Combining the CDR3 with reference TRBV29-1 and TRBJ1-5 gives the whole variable domain SAVISQKPSRDICQRGTSLTIQCQVDSQVTMMFWYRQQPGQSLTLIATANQGSEATYESGFVIDKFPISRPNLTFSTLTVSNMSPEDSSIYLCSVEGEGPNQPQHFGDGTRLSIL.

The chain couples TRBV12-3 or TRBV12-4 to TRBJ2-7; 10 bases agree with TRBD1. This CDR3 region has 14 residues. V shed 5 bases and J 6 bases; nucleotides not matched to a gene: 7. The CDR3 loop reads CASSHGTGVGEQYV. CDR3 coding DNA: TGTGCCAGCAGTCACGGGACAGGGGTCGGCGAGCAGTACGTC.